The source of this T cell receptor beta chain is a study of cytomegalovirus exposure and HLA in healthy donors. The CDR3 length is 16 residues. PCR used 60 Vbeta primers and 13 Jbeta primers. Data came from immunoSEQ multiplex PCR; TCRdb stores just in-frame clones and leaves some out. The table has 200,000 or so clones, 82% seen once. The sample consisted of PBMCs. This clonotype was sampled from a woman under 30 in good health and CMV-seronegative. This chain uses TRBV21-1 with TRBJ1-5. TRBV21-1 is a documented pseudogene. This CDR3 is CASSPPQGGINQPQHF. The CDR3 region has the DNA TGTGCCAGCAGCCCTCCACAGGGAGGGATCAATCAGCCCCAGCATTTT.